A selection of T cell receptor beta chains follows, all from one sample in a study of T-cell reconstitution after alpha-beta-depleted transplantation in children. TCRdb fed the PCR reads into MiXCR, producing one record per CDR3 protein. Among roughly 670,000 distinct CDR3 sequences listed, roughly 14% were seen once. The sequencing here drew on PBMCs, taken before TCRalphabeta/CD19-depleted stem cell transplant. These receptors were taken from a girl aged 2 to 10 with congenital amegakaryocytic thrombocytopenia, due to receive a stem cell transplant. Each CDR3 is given with its conserved first and last residue. D genes are given only for firm matches. For some rows the clone size is stated as once, few or many, or as a class when expanded; others skip it.

D gene: TRBD2
V gene: TRBV20-1
clone size: few
J gene: TRBJ2-1
CDR3 DNA: TGCAGTGCTACTAGCGGGAGGACAAATGAGCAGTTCTTC
CDR3 protein: CSATSGRTNEQFF

D gene: .
V gene: TRBV6-2/TRBV6-3
clone size: many
J gene: TRBJ2-1
CDR3 DNA: TGTGCCAGCAGACAAAGAATAAATGAGCAGTTCTTC
CDR3 protein: CASRQRINEQFF

D gene: TRBD1
V gene: TRBV5-1
clone size: few
J gene: TRBJ2-5
CDR3 DNA: TGCGCCAGCAGCTCGACCGGCACCGGGACAGGGGTTTTAGAGACCCAGTACTTC
CDR3 protein: CASSSTGTGTGVLETQYF

D gene: TRBD1
V gene: TRBV12-3/TRBV12-4
clone size: few
J gene: TRBJ2-7
CDR3 DNA: TGTGCCAGCAGTCGCGGGACAGGGGAGAACGAGCAGTACTTC
CDR3 protein: CASSRGTGENEQYF

D gene: .
V gene: TRBV4-1
clone size: many
J gene: TRBJ2-3
CDR3 DNA: TGCGCCAGCAGCCAAGAAGGGAGCGGGACAGATACGCAGTATTTT
CDR3 protein: CASSQEGSGTDTQYF

D gene: .
V gene: TRBV29-1
clone size: many
J gene: TRBJ1-2
CDR3 DNA: TGCAGCGTTGAAGAGAGGCTTTTATATGGCTACACCTTC
CDR3 protein: CSVEERLLYGYTF

D gene: TRBD2
V gene: TRBV20-1
clone size: .
J gene: TRBJ2-1
CDR3 DNA: TGCAGTGCTCGACTAGCGGGAGGGATGGACAATGAGCAGTTCTTC
CDR3 protein: CSARLAGGMDNEQFF

D gene: TRBD2
V gene: TRBV27
clone size: many
J gene: TRBJ2-1
CDR3 DNA: TGTGCCAGCAGGCTAGCGGGCCCGTGGAATGAGCAGTTCTTC
CDR3 protein: CASRLAGPWNEQFF

D gene: .
V gene: TRBV19
clone size: once
J gene: TRBJ1-2
CDR3 DNA: TGTGCCAGTAGCCCCGGCCGCGCCCGGGGTGGCTACACCTTC
CDR3 protein: CASSPGRARGGYTF

D gene: TRBD1
V gene: TRBV14
clone size: .
J gene: TRBJ1-3
CDR3 DNA: TGTGCCAGCAGCCAGAGTCCGCGGGGGCGCGACAGGGCCTCTGGAAACACCATATATTTT
CDR3 protein: CASSQSPRGRDRASGNTIYF

D gene: .
V gene: TRBV28
clone size: .
J gene: TRBJ2-1
CDR3 DNA: TGTGCCAGCAGTAATCAGGAGACTTTCTACAATGAGCAGTTCTTC
CDR3 protein: CASSNQETFYNEQFF

D gene: .
V gene: TRBV4-1
clone size: many
J gene: TRBJ2-2
CDR3 DNA: TGCGCCAGCAAATCCTGGGCGGGAAGGAACACCGGGGAGCTGTTTTTT
CDR3 protein: CASKSWAGRNTGELFF

D gene: TRBD1
V gene: TRBV20-1
clone size: many
J gene: TRBJ1-5
CDR3 DNA: TGCAGTGCTAGGCAGGGGGGCTCATTAGGTCAGCCCCAGCATTTT
CDR3 protein: CSARQGGSLGQPQHF

D gene: .
V gene: TRBV21-1
clone size: .
J gene: TRBJ2-2
CDR3 DNA: TGTGCCAGCACCACAGGGGCGTGGACCGGGGAGCTGTTTTTT
CDR3 protein: CASTTGAWTGELFF

D gene: .
V gene: TRBV10-3
clone size: many
J gene: TRBJ2-1
CDR3 DNA: TGTGCCAGTAGAGCTGCCTACAATGAGCAGTTCTTC
CDR3 protein: CASRAAYNEQFF

D gene: TRBD2
V gene: TRBV7-9
clone size: many
J gene: TRBJ2-7
CDR3 DNA: TGTGCCAGCAGCTTAGATAGCGGGACCTACGAGCAGTACTTC
CDR3 protein: CASSLDSGTYEQYF

D gene: TRBD2
V gene: TRBV20-1
clone size: many
J gene: TRBJ2-3
CDR3 DNA: TGCAGTGCGGATGGGGCGGGAGGGCGTACAGATACGCAGTATTTT
CDR3 protein: CSADGAGGRTDTQYF

D gene: .
V gene: TRBV5-1
clone size: .
J gene: TRBJ2-2
CDR3 DNA: TGCGCCAGCAGTTTTTCGACGGGAAACACCGGGGAGCTGTTTTTT
CDR3 protein: CASSFSTGNTGELFF

D gene: TRBD2
V gene: TRBV5-1
clone size: .
J gene: TRBJ2-3
CDR3 DNA: TGCGCCAGCAGCTTGGAAGGAGCCTCGGGGGGAGATACGCAGTATTTT
CDR3 protein: CASSLEGASGGDTQYF

D gene: .
V gene: TRBV24-1
clone size: many
J gene: TRBJ2-3
CDR3 DNA: TGTGCCACCAGTGGGACAGCTAGAGATACGCAGTATTTT
CDR3 protein: CATSGTARDTQYF

D gene: .
V gene: TRBV20-1
clone size: .
J gene: TRBJ2-2
CDR3 DNA: TGCAGTGCTAGCCCAGTTCCAGCGGCTGTGTCCGGGGAGCTGTTTTTT
CDR3 protein: CSASPVPAAVSGELFF

D gene: TRBD1
V gene: TRBV6-1
clone size: many
J gene: TRBJ2-7
CDR3 DNA: TGTGCCAGCATCGGACAGGGAAGTTCCTACGAGCAGTACTTC
CDR3 protein: CASIGQGSSYEQYF

D gene: .
V gene: TRBV24-1
clone size: many
J gene: TRBJ2-3
CDR3 DNA: TGTGCCACCAGTGATCCAGGCACAGATACGCAGTATTTT
CDR3 protein: CATSDPGTDTQYF

D gene: TRBD2
V gene: TRBV7-9
clone size: .
J gene: TRBJ2-5
CDR3 DNA: TGTGCCAGTTCACAAGCGGGAGGGCCAATGGAGACCCAGTACTTC
CDR3 protein: CASSQAGGPMETQYF

D gene: TRBD1
V gene: TRBV5-1
clone size: .
J gene: TRBJ2-7
CDR3 DNA: TGCGCCAGCGGGACAGTCTACCCCTACGAGCAGTACTTC
CDR3 protein: CASGTVYPYEQYF